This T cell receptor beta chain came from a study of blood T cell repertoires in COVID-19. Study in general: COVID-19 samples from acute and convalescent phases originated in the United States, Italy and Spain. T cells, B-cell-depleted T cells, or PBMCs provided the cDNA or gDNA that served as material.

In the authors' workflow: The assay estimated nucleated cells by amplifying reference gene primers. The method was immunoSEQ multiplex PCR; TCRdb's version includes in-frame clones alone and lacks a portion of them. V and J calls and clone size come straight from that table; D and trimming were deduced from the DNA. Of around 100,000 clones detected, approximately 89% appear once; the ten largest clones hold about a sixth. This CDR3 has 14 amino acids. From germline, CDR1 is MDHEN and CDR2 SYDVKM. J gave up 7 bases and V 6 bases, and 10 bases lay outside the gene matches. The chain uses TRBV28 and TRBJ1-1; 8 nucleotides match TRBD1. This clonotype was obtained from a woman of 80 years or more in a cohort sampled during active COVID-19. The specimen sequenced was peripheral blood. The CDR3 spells CASSPQGQGGEAFF. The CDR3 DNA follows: TGTGCCAGCAGCCCCCAAGGACAGGGAGGTGAAGCTTTCTTT.